A selection of T cell receptor beta chains follows, all from one sample in a study of blood T cell repertoires in COVID-19. This table comes from immunoSEQ multiplex PCR, and its TCRdb copy is limited to in-frame clones, with some not included. The sample yields tens of thousands of clones, 88% seen once. Material for sequencing was peripheral blood. The receptors stem from a man aged 45-60 years with active COVID-19. Both conserved end residues are part of each CDR3. D genes are given only for firm matches. A row's size may be missing; if present it is once, few, many or a size class.

d_call clone_size j_call v_call cdr3_aa cdr3_nt
TRBD1 medium-sized TRBJ1-6 TRBV19 CASRIGTGNSPLHF TGTGCCAGCAGAATCGGGACAGGGAATTCACCCCTCCACTTT
. . TRBJ1-1 TRBV27 CASRTIGGAPNTEAFF TGTGCCAGCAGAACGATCGGAGGCGCGCCTAACACTGAAGCTTTCTTT
TRBD2 . TRBJ2-1 TRBV4-2 CASSQGGLAGVYLSNEQFF TGTGCCAGCAGCCAAGGGGGACTAGCGGGGGTCTATTTGTCGAATGAGCAGTTCTTC
TRBD1 . TRBJ1-3 TRBV18 CASSPTLGQGFGNTIYF TGTGCCAGCTCACCAACGTTGGGACAGGGGTTCGGAAACACCATATATTTT
TRBD1 . TRBJ1-2 TRBV29-1 CSVTTGGGYGYTF TGCAGCGTCACGACAGGGGGCGGGTATGGCTACACCTTC
. . TRBJ1-6 TRBV4-1 CASSQELGQVVSPLHF TGCGCCAGCAGCCAAGAATTGGGACAAGTTGTATCACCCCTCCACTTT
. . TRBJ2-7 TRBV6-1 CASSERQLASLEQYF TGTGCCAGCAGTGAACGACAGTTGGCCAGTCTCGAGCAGTACTTC
TRBD1 . TRBJ1-3 TRBV5-6 CASSSRDSPGNTIYF TGTGCCAGCAGCTCTAGGGACAGCCCTGGAAACACCATATATTTT
. . TRBJ1-5 TRBV24-1 CATSDSWLPRGNQPQHF TGTGCCACCAGTGATTCTTGGCTCCCTCGGGGCAATCAGCCCCAGCATTTT
TRBD2 . TRBJ2-3 TRBV5-6 CASSSDGGGKADTQYF TGTGCCAGCAGCTCCGACGGCGGGGGGAAGGCAGATACGCAGTATTTT
TRBD2 . TRBJ2-7 TRBV11-2 CASSPFRGVSYEQYF TGTGCCAGCAGCCCATTTCGGGGGGTCTCCTACGAGCAGTACTTC
. . TRBJ1-2 TRBV3-1/TRBV3-2 CASSPGYGYTF TGTGCCAGCAGTCCAGGGTATGGCTACACCTTC
. . TRBJ2-2 TRBV19 CASSIDLRASERAGELFF TGTGCCAGTAGTATAGATCTGAGGGCTAGCGAGAGGGCCGGGGAGCTGTTTTTT
. . TRBJ1-5 TRBV4-2 CASSQSQDYSNQPQHF TGTGCCAGCAGCCAATCCCAGGATTATAGCAATCAGCCCCAGCATTTT
. . TRBJ2-5 TRBV18 CASSPAGKETQYF TGTGCCAGCTCACCCGCAGGGAAAGAGACCCAGTACTTC
. . TRBJ2-1 TRBV4-2 CASSQARRADNEQFF TGTGCCAGCAGCCAAGCCAGGCGGGCCGACAATGAGCAGTTCTTC
TRBD2 . TRBJ2-5 TRBV6-2/TRBV6-3 CASSRSVAGGLETQYF TGTGCCAGCAGTCGGTCCGTGGCGGGGGGCTTAGAGACCCAGTACTTC
TRBD1 . TRBJ2-7 TRBV7-2 CASSLDIGTGAYEQYF TGTGCCAGCAGCTTAGATATTGGGACAGGGGCCTACGAGCAGTACTTC
TRBD1 few TRBJ1-6 TRBV2 CASSPRGTGTSPLHF TGTGCCAGCAGCCCGAGAGGGACAGGGACCTCACCCCTCCACTTT
. . TRBJ2-1 TRBV5-4 CASSRWTDNEQFF TGTGCCAGCAGCCGATGGACTGACAATGAGCAGTTCTTC
TRBD1 . TRBJ1-1 TRBV10-3 CAICNRGGGNTEAFF TGTGCCATATGTAACAGGGGAGGTGGGAACACTGAAGCTTTCTTT
. . TRBJ2-4 TRBV25-1 CASSELDIQYF TGTGCCAGCAGTGAACTAGACATTCAGTACTTC
TRBD1 once TRBJ2-6 TRBV4-1 CASSRGQGARGANVLTF TGCGCCAGCAGCCGAGGACAGGGGGCGAGAGGGGCCAACGTCCTGACTTTC
TRBD1 . TRBJ2-3 TRBV5-1 CASSDHRGVAQYF TGCGCCAGCAGCGACCACAGGGGAGTGGCGCAGTATTTT
TRBD2 . TRBJ2-5 TRBV30 CAWSAYGGVQETQYF TGTGCCTGGAGTGCGTACGGGGGGGTCCAAGAGACCCAGTACTTC
. . TRBJ2-5 TRBV7-2 CASSLDSLGSKTQYF TGTGCCAGCAGCTTAGATAGTTTGGGTAGCAAGACCCAGTACTTC
. once TRBJ2-7 TRBV25-1 CASSGRRTPYEQYF TGTGCCAGCAGTGGGAGACGGACACCCTACGAGCAGTACTTC
. . TRBJ1-1 TRBV6-5 CASSKEQVSEAFF TGTGCCAGCAGTAAGGAACAGGTTTCTGAAGCTTTCTTT
TRBD1 . TRBJ2-5 TRBV30 CAWGKGGRTGETQYF TGTGCCTGGGGTAAGGGCGGCCGGACAGGGGAGACCCAGTACTTC
TRBD1 . TRBJ1-5 TRBV6-5 CASSRDRDSPQHF TGTGCCAGCAGTCGGGACAGGGATTCACCCCAGCATTTT
. . TRBJ2-7 TRBV9 CASSPQRGLGEQYF TGTGCCAGCAGCCCTCAGAGAGGGTTAGGCGAGCAGTACTTC
. . TRBJ2-3 TRBV21-1 CASSDLPGLGKGGGTDTQYF TGTGCCAGCAGCGACCTCCCGGGACTAGGAAAGGGGGGAGGTACAGATACGCAGTATTTT
. . TRBJ1-2 TRBV23-1 CASSQSLGALRNYGYTF TGCGCCAGCAGTCAATCATTGGGCGCCCTAAGGAACTATGGCTACACCTTC
TRBD1 . TRBJ1-2 TRBV5-8 CASSSDRGRDGYTF TGTGCCAGCAGCTCGGACAGGGGGCGGGATGGTTACACCTTC
. once TRBJ2-7 TRBV4-3 CASSQDPRGGEQYF TGCGCCAGCAGCCAAGACCCGAGGGGAGGCGAGCAGTACTTC
. . TRBJ2-3 TRBV9 CASSVGSALTDTQYF TGTGCCAGCAGCGTCGGTAGCGCCCTCACAGATACGCAGTATTTT
TRBD2 . TRBJ2-7 TRBV9 CASSETSGPYEQYF TGTGCCAGCAGCGAGACTAGCGGTCCCTACGAGCAGTACTTC
. . TRBJ2-3 TRBV11-3 CASSRKGGARTDTQYF TGTGCCAGCAGCCGTAAAGGGGGGGCACGCACAGATACGCAGTATTTT
TRBD1 . TRBJ1-2 TRBV18 CASSPNRGYGYTF TGTGCCAGCTCACCAAACAGGGGTTATGGCTACACCTTC
TRBD1 . TRBJ2-7 TRBV19 CASSPDRGRYEQYF TGTGCCAGTAGTCCCGACAGGGGGCGTTACGAGCAGTACTTC
TRBD2 . TRBJ2-1 TRBV10-3 CAMGRGDNEQFF TGTGCCATGGGGCGGGGGGACAATGAGCAGTTCTTC
. few TRBJ1-3 TRBV3-1/TRBV3-2 CASSHRGSGNTIYF TGTGCCAGCAGCCATAGAGGGTCTGGAAACACCATATATTTT
TRBD1 . TRBJ1-3 TRBV5-1 CASSLAQGGHSGNTIYF TGCGCCAGCAGCTTGGCACAGGGGGGCCACTCTGGAAACACCATATATTTT
. once TRBJ2-3 TRBV7-9 CASSLDGVTQYF TGTGCCAGCAGCTTAGACGGTGTTACGCAGTATTTT
TRBD1 . TRBJ2-7 TRBV9 CASSVGTGGLYEQYF TGTGCCAGCAGCGTAGGGACAGGTGGCCTCTACGAGCAGTACTTC
TRBD1 . TRBJ1-4 TRBV5-1 CASSLSHFPGTGNNEKLFF TGCGCCAGCAGCTTGTCGCATTTTCCCGGGACAGGAAATAATGAAAAACTGTTTTTT
. . TRBJ2-7 TRBV6-5 CASSSTGSEQYF TGTGCCAGCAGTTCGACAGGTTCCGAGCAGTACTTC